The present TCR beta chain was sequenced within a study of long-term antiretroviral therapy in people with HIV. The immunoSEQ assay was v3.0, run at survey level. TCRdb's copy holds only in-frame clones and misses some; the assay was immunoSEQ multiplex PCR. The profile shows roughly 35,000 clones, 85% of them singletons. V was cut by 3 bases and J by 3 bases, with 12 bases left in between. Germline lookup yields CDR1 SGHTA and CDR2 FQGTGA. The CDR3 consists of 15 residues. This TCR derives from a man aged 18 to 35 with HIV. Source: unsorted PBMCs, taken approximately 3.3 years after starting antiretroviral therapy. The chain uses TRBV7-3 and TRBJ2-1; D might be TRBD2 (6 bases). CDR3 loop: CASSLTGEVYNEQFF. CDR3 sequence (DNA): TGTGCCAGCAGCTTGACGGGAGAGGTCTACAATGAGCAGTTCTTC.